One and the same sample provided the 21 T cell receptor beta chains below, sequenced in a study of blood T cell repertoires in COVID-19. Some clones are missing from TCRdb's copy, which holds only in-frame ones; the method was immunoSEQ multiplex PCR. In the table there are 200,000 to 300,000 clones, 83% of which are singletons. Sequenced sample: PBMCs or T cells enriched from blood (not recorded which). The origin of the receptors is a woman aged 40 to 49 who had been exposed to COVID-19.

The table lists this clone with many counts. The chain employs TRBV19 and TRBJ1-2; a weak D match, TRBD1 (6 bases). Germline loops: CDR1 LNHDA, CDR2 SQIVND (reference sequence). Trimming removed 6 bases from V and 5 bases from J, with 16 bases in between. CDR3 length: 14 residues. Written as DNA, the CDR3 is TGTGCCAGTAGATTACAGGGCCCCCAGTATGGCTACACCTTC. It specifies CASRLQGPQYGYTF.

This chain links TRBV12-3 or TRBV12-4 with TRBJ1-1, with D possibly being TRBD1 (5 bases). This CDR3 region has 12 residues. Trimming removed 8 bases at V and 5 bases at J, with 12 bases between. CDR3 in DNA: TGTGCCAGCGGGGGGTTGGGGACTGAAGCTTTCTTT. This translates into CASGGLGTEAFF.

The chain is built from TRBV6-2 or TRBV6-3 and TRBJ1-5, with D hard to call. V dropped 0 bases and J dropped 3 bases, with 6 bases sitting between them. Germline loops: CDR1 MNHEY, CDR2 SVGEGT. The CDR3 totals 14 residues. CDR3: CASSYSTHNQPQHF. CDR3 coding DNA: TGTGCCAGCAGTTACTCAACACACAATCAGCCCCAGCATTTT.

This rearrangement joins TRBV27 to TRBJ2-1; TRBD2 aligns across 10 bases. The junction had 9 bases not matched to a gene; V was cut back by 3 bases and J by 1 base. Germline V gene sequence: CDR1 MNHEY, CDR2 SMNVEV (reference sequence). The CDR3 spans 18 residues. The CDR3 nucleotides read TGTGCCAGCAGTTTCACAGCGGGGGGGTACCCTTCCTACAATGAGCAGTTCTTC. Residues: CASSFTAGGYPSYNEQFF.

A few counts support this clone. The chain recombines TRBV7-2 with TRBJ2-7, with D maybe TRBD2 (7 bases). Germline-derived CDR1 and CDR2 are SGHTA and FQGNSA. V shed 0 bases and J shed 3 bases, with 15 bases lying between them. The CDR3 has 16 residues. The CDR3 sequence: CASSLAGGLANYEQYF. DNA of the CDR3: TGTGCCAGCAGCTTAGCGGGGGGGCTAGCCAACTACGAGCAGTACTTC.

The gene calls are TRBV9 and TRBJ1-4; 8 nucleotides align to TRBD1. Germline CDR1 and CDR2: SGDLS and YYNGEE. The V gene end was trimmed by 0 bases and the J gene end by 3 bases; junction bases not matched to a gene: 13. The CDR3 length is 19 residues. The CDR3: CASSVGIFPRQGPNEKLFF. The CDR3 coding sequence is TGTGCCAGCAGCGTAGGAATCTTTCCCCGACAGGGGCCTAATGAAAAACTGTTTTTT.

The CDR3 spells CASSLFGGLGSTDTQYF. CDR3 bases: TGTGCCAGCAGCTTATTTGGGGGACTCGGAAGCACAGATACGCAGTATTTT. This chain links TRBV7-9 with TRBJ2-3, with D perhaps TRBD2 (6 bases). The germline V gene has CDR1 SEHNR and CDR2 FQNEAQ (reference sequence). V was trimmed by 2 bases and J by 0 bases, leaving 15 bases between them. CDR3 length equals 17 residues.

This chain connects TRBV15 to TRBJ1-1, with D possibly matching TRBD1 (5 bases). Germline CDR1 LNHNV, CDR2 YYDKDF (reference sequence). V was clipped by 5 bases and J by 4 bases, with 8 bases between them. The CDR3 contains 12 residues. Here the CDR3 reads CATSGGGTEAFF. CDR3 nucleotide sequence: TGTGCCACCAGCGGGGGGGGCACTGAAGCTTTCTTT.

The chain uses TRBV7-2 and TRBJ2-3; 7 bases align to TRBD2. This CDR3 has 15 residues. The germline V gene encodes CDR1 SGHTA and CDR2 FQGNSA. The trim removed 3 bases at V and 2 bases at J, leaving 5 bases unmatched. This chain's CDR3 is CASSLMAGVTDTQYF. The CDR3 nucleotides read TGTGCCAGCAGCTTGATGGCGGGGGTCACAGATACGCAGTATTTT.

The rearrangement links TRBV11-2 to TRBJ2-5, with D perhaps matching TRBD1 (6 bases). The CDR3 is made up of 14 amino acids. Germline CDR1 reads SGHAT; CDR2 reads FQNNGV. V was shortened by 1 base and J by 4 bases, with 10 bases between the two germline ends. The DNA for the CDR3 is TGTGCCAGCAGCTTAGGGGACATGGCAGAGACCCAGTACTTC. This encodes CASSLGDMAETQYF.

This rearrangement joins TRBV30 to TRBJ1-2; D not certain. V lost 5 bases and J 0 bases, leaving 13 bases between the germline ends. The CDR3 consists of 14 residues. Germline assignment: CDR1 GTSNPN and CDR2 SVGIG (reference sequence). CDR3 nucleotide sequence: TGTGCCTGGGCCGAGGGAGGTTCTAACTATGGCTACACCTTC. Amino acid sequence: CAWAEGGSNYGYTF.

The chain has TRBV3-1 (or the pseudogene TRBV3-2) and TRBJ2-1; 8 nucleotides line up with TRBD2. Germline loops: CDR1 LGHDT, CDR2 YNNKEL (reference sequence). V trimming: 3 bases; J trimming: 6 bases; junction bases outside the gene matches: 7. The CDR3 runs 15 residues. CDR3 in amino acids: CASSQEAGARNEQFF. For the CDR3, the DNA is TGTGCCAGCAGCCAGGAAGCGGGGGCCCGCAATGAGCAGTTCTTC.

The chain is built from TRBV4-2 and TRBJ1-4; possible D gene TRBD1, 6 bases. The CDR3 loop spans 17 amino acids. Germline CDR1 reads LGHNA; CDR2 reads YNFKEQ. Trimming pared 0 bases from V and 3 bases from J, leaving 14 bases between. CDR3 nucleotides: TGTGCCAGCAGCCAAGAAGAACGGACAGATTCTAATGAAAAACTGTTTTTT. Encoded protein: CASSQEERTDSNEKLFF.

This chain links TRBV10-3 with TRBJ1-1, with D tentatively TRBD1 (5 bases). Germline assignment: CDR1 ENHRY and CDR2 SYGVKD. The CDR3 length is 16 residues. Trimming pared 2 bases from V and 3 bases from J, leaving 16 bases between. CDR3 in amino acids: CAISETMGGDHTEAFF. The CDR3 bases are TGTGCCATCAGTGAGACAATGGGGGGGGATCACACTGAAGCTTTCTTT.

The chain carries TRBV5-1 and TRBJ1-2; perhaps TRBD1 as D (6 bases). Germline CDR1 and CDR2: SGHRS and YFSETQ. Trimming took off 1 base at V and 5 bases at J, with 15 bases between the two ends. This CDR3 spans 15 amino acids. The CDR3 bases are TGCGCCAGCAGCTTGACATTGACAGGTGATTATGGCTACACCTTC. This gives the protein CASSLTLTGDYGYTF.

This clone was counted a few times. V gene TRBV10-3 combines with J gene TRBJ1-1, with TRBD1 matching 7 bases. Germline CDR1 ENHRY, CDR2 SYGVKD. This CDR3 comprises 12 residues. The V and J ends lost 11 bases and 5 bases, in that order; junction bases with no gene match: 8. The CDR3: CAAGQSGTEAFF. The CDR3 nucleotides read TGTGCCGCGGGACAGTCTGGGACTGAAGCTTTCTTT.

The chain has TRBV11-2 and TRBJ1-2; possible D gene TRBD1, 6 bases. The germline V gene encodes CDR1 SGHAT and CDR2 FQNNGV. This CDR3 spans 16 amino acids. Trimming cost V 1 base and J 7 bases, with 19 bases left between them. The CDR3 sequence: CASSLGLSGQLLGYTF. The CDR3 DNA sequence: TGTGCCAGCAGCTTAGGATTAAGTGGACAGCTCCTTGGCTACACCTTC.

This chain uses TRBV4-3 with TRBJ1-2; TRBD1 aligns across 9 bases. Germline trimming cut 1 base from V and 11 bases from J; bases unmatched to any gene: 5. Per the germline V gene, CDR1 is LGHNA and CDR2 is YSLEER. The CDR3 is 13 residues long. The CDR3 nucleotides are TGCGCCAGCAGCCAAGGGGGACAGGGAGGTTACACCTTC. Its translation is CASSQGGQGGYTF.

The rearrangement uses TRBV28 and TRBJ2-3; 11 bases align to TRBD2. J lost 0 bases, V lost 3 bases, and 2 bases had no gene match. The CDR3 totals 16 residues. The V gene's germline CDR1 is MDHEN and CDR2 SYDVKM. This CDR3 is CASSFLAGGSTDTQYF. As DNA, the CDR3 is TGTGCCAGCAGTTTCCTAGCGGGGGGTAGCACAGATACGCAGTATTTT.

With regard to this clone: The same CDR3 arises from other DNA sequences in this sample as well. V and J are TRBV25-1 and TRBJ1-5; 7 nucleotides align to TRBD1. This CDR3 region has 13 residues. CDR1 and CDR2 (germline): MGHDK, SYGVNS. V lost 4 bases, J lost 4 bases, and 1 base stayed unmatched. The CDR3 DNA reads TGTGCCAGCAGTGTACAGGGGAATCAGCCCCAGCATTTT. It specifies CASSVQGNQPQHF.

V gene TRBV29-1 combines with J gene TRBJ2-1; 10 bases are a match to TRBD1. The CDR3 sequence is 14 residues long. V shed 6 bases, J shed 5 bases, and the junction held 7 bases outside the gene matches. Germline-derived CDR1 and CDR2 are SQVTM and ANQGSEA. The CDR3 region has the DNA TGCAGCGTGTGGGGACAGGGGCAGGACAATGAGCAGTTCTTC. It specifies CSVWGQGQDNEQFF.